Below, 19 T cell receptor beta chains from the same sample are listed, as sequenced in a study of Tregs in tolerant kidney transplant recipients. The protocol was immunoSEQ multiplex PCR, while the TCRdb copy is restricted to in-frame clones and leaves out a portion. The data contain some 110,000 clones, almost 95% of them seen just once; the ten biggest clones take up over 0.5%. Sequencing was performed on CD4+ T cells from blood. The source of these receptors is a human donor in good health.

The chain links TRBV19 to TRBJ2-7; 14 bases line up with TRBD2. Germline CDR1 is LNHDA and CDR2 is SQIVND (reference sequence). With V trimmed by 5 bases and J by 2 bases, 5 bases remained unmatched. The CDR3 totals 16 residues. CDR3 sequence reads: CASSRLAGGLTYEQYF. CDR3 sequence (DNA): TGTGCCAGTAGTCGACTAGCGGGAGGGCTCACCTACGAGCAGTACTTC.

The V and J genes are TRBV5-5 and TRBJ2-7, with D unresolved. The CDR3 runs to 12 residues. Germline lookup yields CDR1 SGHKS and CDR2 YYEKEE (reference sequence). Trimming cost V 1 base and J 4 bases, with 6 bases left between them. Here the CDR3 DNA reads TGTGCCAGCAGCTTGAGCCAATACGAGCAGTACTTC. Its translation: CASSLSQYEQYF.

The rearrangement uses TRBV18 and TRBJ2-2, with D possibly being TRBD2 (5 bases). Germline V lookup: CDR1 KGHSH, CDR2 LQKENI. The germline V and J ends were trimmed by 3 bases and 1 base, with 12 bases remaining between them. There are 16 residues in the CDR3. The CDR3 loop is CASSPLKGENTGELFF. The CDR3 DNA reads TGTGCCAGCTCACCGCTAAAGGGAGAGAACACCGGGGAGCTGTTTTTT.

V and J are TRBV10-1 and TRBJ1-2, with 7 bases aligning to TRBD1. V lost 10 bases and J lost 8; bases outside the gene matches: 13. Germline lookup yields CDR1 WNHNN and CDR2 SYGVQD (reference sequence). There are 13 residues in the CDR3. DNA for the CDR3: TGCGCCACCCGGCCGGGGACAGCCTTCGGCTACACCTTC. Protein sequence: CATRPGTAFGYTF.

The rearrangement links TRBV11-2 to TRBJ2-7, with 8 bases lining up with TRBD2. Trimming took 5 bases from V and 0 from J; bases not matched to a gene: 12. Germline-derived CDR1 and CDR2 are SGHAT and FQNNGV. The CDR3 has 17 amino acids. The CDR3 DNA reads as TGTGCCAGCAGCCCTCGCCCCGGGGGGGCGATCTCCTACGAGCAGTACTTC. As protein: CASSPRPGGAISYEQYF. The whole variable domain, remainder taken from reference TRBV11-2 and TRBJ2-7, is EAGVAQSPRYKIIEKRQSVAFWCNPISGHATLYWYQQILGQGPKLLIQFQNNGVVDDSQLPKDRFSAERLKGVDSTLKIQPAKLEDSAVYLCASSPRPGGAISYEQYFGPGTRLTVT.

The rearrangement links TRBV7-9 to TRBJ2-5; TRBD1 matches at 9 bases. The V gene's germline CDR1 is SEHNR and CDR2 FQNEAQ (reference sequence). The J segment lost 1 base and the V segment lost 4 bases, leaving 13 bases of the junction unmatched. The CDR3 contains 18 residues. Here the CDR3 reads CASSSLLGQGRIQETQYF. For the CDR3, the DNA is TGTGCCAGCAGCTCCTTGTTGGGACAGGGAAGGATCCAAGAGACCCAGTACTTC. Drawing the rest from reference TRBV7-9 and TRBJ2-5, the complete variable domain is DTGVSQNPRHKITKRGQNVTFRCDPISEHNRLYWYRQTLGQGPEFLTYFQNEAQLEKSRLLSDRFSAERPKGSFSTLEIQRTEQGDSAMYLCASSSLLGQGRIQETQYFGPGTRLLVL.

CDR3 DNA sequence: TGTGCCAGCAGCTCCAAGACAGGGGAGAATGAGCAGTTCTTC. This translates into CASSSKTGENEQFF. The chain employs TRBV5-6 and TRBJ2-1, with 8 bases aligning to TRBD1. The length of the CDR3 is 14 residues. After removal of 3 bases from V and 7 bases from J, the junction contained 6 bases not matched to a gene. From germline, CDR1 is SGHDT and CDR2 YYEEEE.

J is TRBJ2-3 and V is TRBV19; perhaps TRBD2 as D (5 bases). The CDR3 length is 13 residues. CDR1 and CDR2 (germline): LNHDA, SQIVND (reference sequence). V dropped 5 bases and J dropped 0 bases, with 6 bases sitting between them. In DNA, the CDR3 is TGTGCCAGTAGTTGGGAGAGCACAGATACGCAGTATTTT. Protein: CASSWESTDTQYF.

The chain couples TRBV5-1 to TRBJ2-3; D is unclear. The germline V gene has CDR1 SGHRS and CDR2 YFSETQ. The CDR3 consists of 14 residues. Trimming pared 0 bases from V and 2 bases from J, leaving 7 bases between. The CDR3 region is CASSLAKVTDTQYF. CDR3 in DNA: TGCGCCAGCAGCTTGGCCAAAGTCACAGATACGCAGTATTTT.

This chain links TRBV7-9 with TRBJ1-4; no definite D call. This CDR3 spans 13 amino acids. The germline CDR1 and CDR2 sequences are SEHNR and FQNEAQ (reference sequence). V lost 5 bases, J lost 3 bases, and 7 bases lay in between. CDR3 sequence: CASSPRPNEKLFF. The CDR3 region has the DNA TGTGCCAGCAGCCCCCGCCCTAATGAAAAACTGTTTTTT.

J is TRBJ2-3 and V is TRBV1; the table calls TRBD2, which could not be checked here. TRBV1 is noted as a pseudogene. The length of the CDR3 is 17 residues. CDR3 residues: CTSSQDRLAGAPDTQYF. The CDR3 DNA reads TGCACCAGCAGCCAAGACCGGCTAGCGGGGGCCCCAGATACGCAGTATTTT.

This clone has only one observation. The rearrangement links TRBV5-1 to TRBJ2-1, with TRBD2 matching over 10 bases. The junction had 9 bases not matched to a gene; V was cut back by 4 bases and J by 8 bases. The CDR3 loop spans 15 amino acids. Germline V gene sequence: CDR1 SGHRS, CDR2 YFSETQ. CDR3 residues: CASSHQAGGRDEQFF. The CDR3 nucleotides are TGCGCCAGCAGCCACCAAGCGGGAGGGCGCGATGAGCAGTTCTTC.

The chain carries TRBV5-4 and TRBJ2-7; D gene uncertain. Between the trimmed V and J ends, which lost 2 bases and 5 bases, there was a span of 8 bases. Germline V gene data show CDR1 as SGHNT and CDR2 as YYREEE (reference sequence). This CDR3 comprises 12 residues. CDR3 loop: CASSFYTHEQYF. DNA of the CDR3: TGTGCCAGCAGCTTCTACACCCACGAGCAGTACTTC.

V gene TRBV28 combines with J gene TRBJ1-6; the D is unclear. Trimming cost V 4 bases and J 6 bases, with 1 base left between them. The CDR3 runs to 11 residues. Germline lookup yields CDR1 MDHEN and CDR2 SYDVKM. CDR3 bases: TGTGCCAGCAGTTCTAATTCACCCCTCCACTTT. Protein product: CASSSNSPLHF. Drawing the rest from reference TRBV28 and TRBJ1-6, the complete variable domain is DVKVTQSSRYLVKRTGEKVFLECVQDMDHENMFWYRQDPGLGLRLIYFSYDVKMKEKGDIPEGYSVSREKKERFSLILESASTNQTSMYLCASSSNSPLHFGNGTRLTVT.

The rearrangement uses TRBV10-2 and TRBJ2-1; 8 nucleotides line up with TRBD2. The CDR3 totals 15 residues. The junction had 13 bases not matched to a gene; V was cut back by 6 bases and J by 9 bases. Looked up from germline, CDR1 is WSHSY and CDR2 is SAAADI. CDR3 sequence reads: CASRTSGGGTGEQFF. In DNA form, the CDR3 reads TGCGCCAGCAGAACCAGCGGGGGCGGCACGGGTGAGCAGTTCTTC.

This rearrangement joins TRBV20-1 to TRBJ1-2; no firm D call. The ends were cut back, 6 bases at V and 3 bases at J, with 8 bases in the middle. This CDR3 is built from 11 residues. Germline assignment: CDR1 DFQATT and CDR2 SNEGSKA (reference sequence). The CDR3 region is CSANGYYGYTF. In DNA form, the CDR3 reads TGCAGTGCAAACGGATACTATGGCTACACCTTC.

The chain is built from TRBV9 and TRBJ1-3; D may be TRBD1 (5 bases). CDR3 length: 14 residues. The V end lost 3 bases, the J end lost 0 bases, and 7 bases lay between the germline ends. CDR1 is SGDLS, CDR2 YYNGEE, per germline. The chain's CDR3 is CASSAGVSGNTIYF. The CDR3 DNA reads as TGTGCCAGCAGCGCGGGGGTCTCTGGAAACACCATATATTTT.

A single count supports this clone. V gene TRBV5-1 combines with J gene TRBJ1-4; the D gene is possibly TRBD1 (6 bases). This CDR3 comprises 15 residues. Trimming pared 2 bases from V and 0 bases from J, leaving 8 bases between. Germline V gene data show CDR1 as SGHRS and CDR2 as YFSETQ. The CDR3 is CASSFGDTTNEKLFF. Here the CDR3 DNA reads TGCGCCAGCAGCTTCGGGGACACAACTAATGAAAAACTGTTTTTT.

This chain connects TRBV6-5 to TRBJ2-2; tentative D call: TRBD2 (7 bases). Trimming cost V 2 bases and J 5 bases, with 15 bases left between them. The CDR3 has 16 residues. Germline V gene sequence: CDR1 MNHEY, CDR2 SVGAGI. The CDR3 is CASSYRGASGTGELFF. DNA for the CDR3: TGTGCCAGCAGTTACAGGGGGGCTAGCGGAACCGGGGAGCTGTTTTTT.